This T cell receptor (beta chain) was identified during a study of response to subunit inactivated influenza vaccine. V was cut by 6 bases and J by 4 bases, with 16 bases left in between. The CDR3 sequence is 14 residues long. Each CDR3 protein gets one entry after TCRdb re-called the RT-PCR reads with MiXCR. The sample includes 450,000 to 700,000 distinct CDR3 sequences, approximately 15% of them seen just once. This clonotype was seen only a few times. V usage is TRBV12-3 or TRBV12-4 and J usage is TRBJ2-7, with D possibly called TRBD1 or TRBD2 (5 bases each). Sequences were derived from PBMCs from blood, sampled approximately 12 days after vaccination. The receptor was isolated from a middle-aged man who received an inactivated influenza vaccine. CDR3 DNA sequence: TGTGCCAGCAGCCCCGGGGCCTTGGGATACGAGCAGTACTTC. Residues: CASSPGALGYEQYF.